This T cell receptor beta chain was found in a study of blood T cell repertoires in COVID-19. Participant age was about 18 to 95 years, and participants resided in roughly 25 US areas. Self-reported history from a screening survey and questionnaire set each donor's cohort. Exposed enrollees had met someone with a PCR-confirmed or clinician-diagnosed COVID-19 case at some point within the 2 weeks before study entry. TCRdb keeps only in-frame clones here, not all; method: immunoSEQ multiplex PCR. The sample yields 200,000 to 250,000 clones, approximately 90% seen once. The CDR3 is 17 residues long. Unmatched junction bases numbered 13, after V lost 2 bases and J lost 6 bases. The germline V gene has CDR1 MDHEN and CDR2 SYDVKM.

The sequence was collected from a man in his fifties or sixties who had been exposed to COVID-19. V gene TRBV28 combines with J gene TRBJ1-5, with TRBD1 matching 7 bases. The sample taken for sequencing was PBMCs or T cells enriched from blood (not recorded which). CDR3 sequence: CASSLVEGQGVRQPQHF. CDR3 coding DNA: TGTGCCAGCAGTTTAGTCGAGGGGCAGGGGGTTCGTCAGCCCCAGCATTTT.